The clone carrying this TCR beta chain was counted a few times. Its cognate antigen is unknown. This sample is part of a study of CD8 T cells in ankylosing spondylitis. Broader study findings: Previously reported in reactive arthritis synovial fluid and blood were some of the motif variants. According to the report, clones linked to the disease were significantly enriched in matched synovial fluid samples taken from ankylosing spondylitis patients. Typical of ankylosing spondylitis blood, it appeared, was a TCR beta motif of seven to nine highly homologous variants.

As the method for making TCR beta libraries, quantitative 5'-RACE with molecular barcodes was used. MiXCR was run by TCRdb on the 5' RACE reads, yielding one entry per CDR3 protein. In the table there are 190,000 or so distinct CDR3 sequences, 9.5% to 15% of which are singletons. This TCR derives from a male donor with ankylosing spondylitis or in good health (not recorded which). Sequencing input: blood, either unsorted or a sorted T cell fraction (not recorded which).

This CDR3 is CASSEGQAITTDTQYF. The CDR3 coding sequence is TGTGCCAGCAGTGAAGGGCAGGCGATCACCACAGATACGCAGTATTTT. The chain couples TRBV6-1 to TRBJ2-3; D is undetermined. The CDR3 has 16 amino acids. Germline values: CDR1 MNHNS, CDR2 SASEGT. The ends were cut back, 1 base at V and 2 bases at J, with 13 bases in the middle.